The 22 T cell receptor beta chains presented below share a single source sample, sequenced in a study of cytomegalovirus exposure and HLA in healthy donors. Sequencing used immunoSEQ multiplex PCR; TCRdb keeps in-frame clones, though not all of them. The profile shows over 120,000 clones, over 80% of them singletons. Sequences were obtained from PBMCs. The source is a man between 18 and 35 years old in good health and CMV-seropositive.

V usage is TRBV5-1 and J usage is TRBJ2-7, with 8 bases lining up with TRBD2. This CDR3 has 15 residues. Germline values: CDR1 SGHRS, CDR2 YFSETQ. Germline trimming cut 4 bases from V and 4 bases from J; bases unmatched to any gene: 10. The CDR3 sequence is CASSPLAGRLYEQYF. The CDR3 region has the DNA TGCGCCAGCAGCCCCTTAGCGGGGAGGCTTTACGAGCAGTACTTC.

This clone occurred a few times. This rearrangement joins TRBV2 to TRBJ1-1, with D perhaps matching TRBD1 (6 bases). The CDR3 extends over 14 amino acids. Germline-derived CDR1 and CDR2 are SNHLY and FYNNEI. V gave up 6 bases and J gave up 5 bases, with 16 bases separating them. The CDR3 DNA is TGTGCCAGCAGGGGGACAAGGTACAGGACTGAAGCTTTCTTT. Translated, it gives CASRGTRYRTEAFF.

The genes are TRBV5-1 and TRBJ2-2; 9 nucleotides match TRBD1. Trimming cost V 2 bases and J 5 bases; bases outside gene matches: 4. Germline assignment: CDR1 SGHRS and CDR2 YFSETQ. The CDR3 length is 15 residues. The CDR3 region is CASSFWTGVTGELFF. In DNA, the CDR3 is TGCGCCAGCAGCTTTTGGACAGGGGTAACCGGGGAGCTGTTTTTT.

The CDR3 DNA follows: TGTGCCAGCAGCCCCCCCGGAGGAAGCTCCTACAATGAGCAGTTCTTC. It encodes CASSPPGGSSYNEQFF. The rearrangement joins TRBV9 to TRBJ2-1, with D possibly TRBD2 on 5 matching bases. With 4 bases removed from V and 0 bases from J, the gap between germline ends came to 14 bases. Germline V gene data show CDR1 as SGDLS and CDR2 as YYNGEE. The CDR3 has 16 residues.

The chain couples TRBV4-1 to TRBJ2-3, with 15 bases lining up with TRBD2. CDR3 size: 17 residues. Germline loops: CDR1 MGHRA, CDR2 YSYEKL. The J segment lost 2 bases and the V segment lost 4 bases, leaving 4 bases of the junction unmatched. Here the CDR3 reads CASSLRTSGGDTDTQYF. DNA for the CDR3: TGCGCCAGCAGCCTTCGGACTAGCGGGGGGGACACAGATACGCAGTATTTT.

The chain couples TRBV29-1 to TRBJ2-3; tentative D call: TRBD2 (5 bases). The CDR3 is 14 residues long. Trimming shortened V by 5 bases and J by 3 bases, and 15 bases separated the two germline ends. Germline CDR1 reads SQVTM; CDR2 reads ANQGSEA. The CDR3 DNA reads TGCAGCGTTTCGGACTTCAGGAGTACAGATACGCAGTATTTT. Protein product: CSVSDFRSTDTQYF.

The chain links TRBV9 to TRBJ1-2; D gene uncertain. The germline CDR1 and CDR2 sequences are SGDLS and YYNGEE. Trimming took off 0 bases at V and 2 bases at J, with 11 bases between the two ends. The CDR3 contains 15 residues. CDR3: CASSVGSILNYGYTF. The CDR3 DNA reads TGTGCCAGCAGCGTAGGGAGCATTCTAAACTATGGCTACACCTTC.

The CDR3 loop reads CASSVDNGDQPQHF. The CDR3 nucleotides read TGTGCCAGCAGTGTAGACAATGGCGATCAGCCCCAGCATTTT. The genes are TRBV2 and TRBJ1-5; no definite D call. Trimming left V 4 bases short and J 5 bases short, with 12 bases between. In germline, CDR1 is SNHLY, CDR2 FYNNEI. The CDR3 is 14 residues long.

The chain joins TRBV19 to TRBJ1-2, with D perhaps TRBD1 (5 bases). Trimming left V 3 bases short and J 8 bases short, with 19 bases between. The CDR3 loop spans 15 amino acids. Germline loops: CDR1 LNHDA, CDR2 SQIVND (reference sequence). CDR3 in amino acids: CASSMMGSSEGGYTF. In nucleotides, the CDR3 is TGTGCCAGTAGTATGATGGGCTCCTCGGAGGGGGGCTACACCTTC.

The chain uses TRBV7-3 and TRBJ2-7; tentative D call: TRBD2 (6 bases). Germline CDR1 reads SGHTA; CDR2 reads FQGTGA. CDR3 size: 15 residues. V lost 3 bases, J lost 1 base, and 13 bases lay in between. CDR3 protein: CASSLIGGPSYEQYF. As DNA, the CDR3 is TGTGCCAGCAGCTTGATCGGGGGTCCTTCCTACGAGCAGTACTTC.

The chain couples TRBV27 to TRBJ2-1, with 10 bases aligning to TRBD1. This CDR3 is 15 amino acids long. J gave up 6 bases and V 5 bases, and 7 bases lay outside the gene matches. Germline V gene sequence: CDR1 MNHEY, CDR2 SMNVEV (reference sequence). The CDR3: CASSPDRGFVNEQFF. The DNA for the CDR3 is TGTGCCAGCAGTCCGGACAGGGGGTTTGTCAATGAGCAGTTCTTC.

CDR3 amino acids: CASSLRAGGPFKDEAFF. Written as DNA, the CDR3 is TGTGCCAGCAGCTTACGGGCAGGGGGCCCGTTTAAGGATGAAGCTTTCTTT. The V call is TRBV11-2, the J call TRBJ1-1, with 8 bases that match TRBD1. Trimming removed 2 bases from V and 7 bases from J; junction bases left unmatched: 15. The CDR3 is made up of 17 amino acids. Per the germline V gene, CDR1 is SGHAT and CDR2 is FQNNGV.

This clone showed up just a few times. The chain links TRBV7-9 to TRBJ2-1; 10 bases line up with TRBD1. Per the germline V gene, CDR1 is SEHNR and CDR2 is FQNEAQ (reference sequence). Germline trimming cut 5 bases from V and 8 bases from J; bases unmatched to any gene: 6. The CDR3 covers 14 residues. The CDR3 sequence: CASSPSGTGDEQFF. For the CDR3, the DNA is TGTGCCAGCAGCCCCTCCGGGACAGGGGATGAGCAGTTCTTC.

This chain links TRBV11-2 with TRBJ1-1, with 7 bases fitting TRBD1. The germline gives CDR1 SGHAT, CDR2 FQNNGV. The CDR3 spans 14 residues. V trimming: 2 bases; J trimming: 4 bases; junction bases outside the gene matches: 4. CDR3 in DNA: TGTGCCAGCAGCTTAAGCCCAGGGGGCACTGAAGCTTTCTTT. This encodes CASSLSPGGTEAFF.

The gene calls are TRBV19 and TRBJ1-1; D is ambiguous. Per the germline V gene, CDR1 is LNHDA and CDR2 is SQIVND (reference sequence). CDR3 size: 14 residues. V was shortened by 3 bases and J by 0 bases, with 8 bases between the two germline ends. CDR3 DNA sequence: TGTGCCAGTAGTATCTCCCAGGTGAACACTGAAGCTTTCTTT. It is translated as CASSISQVNTEAFF.

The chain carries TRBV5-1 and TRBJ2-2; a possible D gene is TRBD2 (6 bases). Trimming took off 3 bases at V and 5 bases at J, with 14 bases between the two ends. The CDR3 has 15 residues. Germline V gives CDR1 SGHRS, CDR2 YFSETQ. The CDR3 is CASSSGDLWTGELFF. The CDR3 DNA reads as TGCGCCAGCAGCTCGGGAGACCTCTGGACCGGGGAGCTGTTTTTT.

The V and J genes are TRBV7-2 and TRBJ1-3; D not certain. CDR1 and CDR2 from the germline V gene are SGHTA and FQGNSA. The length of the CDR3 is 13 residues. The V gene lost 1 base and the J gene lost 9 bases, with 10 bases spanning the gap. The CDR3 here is CASSLEEGSTIYF. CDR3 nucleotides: TGTGCCAGCAGCTTAGAGGAAGGGAGCACCATATATTTT.

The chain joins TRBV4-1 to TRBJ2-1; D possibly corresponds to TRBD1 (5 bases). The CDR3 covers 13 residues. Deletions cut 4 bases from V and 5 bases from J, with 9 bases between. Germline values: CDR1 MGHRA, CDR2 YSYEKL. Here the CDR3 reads CASSLKGNNEQFF. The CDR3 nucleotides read TGCGCCAGCAGCCTCAAGGGGAACAATGAGCAGTTCTTC.

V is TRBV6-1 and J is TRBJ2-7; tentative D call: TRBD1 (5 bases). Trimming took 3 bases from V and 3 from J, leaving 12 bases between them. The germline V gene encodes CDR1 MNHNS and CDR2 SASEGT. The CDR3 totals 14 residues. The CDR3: CASSERQGFYEQYF. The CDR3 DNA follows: TGTGCCAGCAGTGAGCGGCAGGGCTTCTACGAGCAGTACTTC.

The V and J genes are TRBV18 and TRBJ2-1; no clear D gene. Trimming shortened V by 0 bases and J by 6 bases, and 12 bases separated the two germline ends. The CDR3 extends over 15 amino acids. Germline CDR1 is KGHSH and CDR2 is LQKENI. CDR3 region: CASSPPSFNLNEQFF. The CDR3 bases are TGTGCCAGCTCACCACCGAGCTTCAACCTCAATGAGCAGTTCTTC.

In DNA form, the CDR3 reads TGTGCCAGCAGCTCAGGACAGAGGAACACTGAAGCTTTCTTT. This sequence encodes CASSSGQRNTEAFF. The chain links TRBV5-4 to TRBJ1-1; maybe TRBD1 (6 bases). V gave up 3 bases and J gave up 1 base, with 10 bases separating them. This CDR3 has 14 amino acids. Germline V gene data show CDR1 as SGHNT and CDR2 as YYREEE (reference sequence).

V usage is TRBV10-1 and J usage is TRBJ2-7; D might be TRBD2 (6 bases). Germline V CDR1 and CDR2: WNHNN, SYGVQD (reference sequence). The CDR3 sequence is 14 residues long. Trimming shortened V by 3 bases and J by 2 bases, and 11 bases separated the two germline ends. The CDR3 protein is CASSERRETYEQYF. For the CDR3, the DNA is TGCGCCAGCAGTGAAAGGAGGGAGACCTACGAGCAGTACTTC.